The rows below give T cell receptor beta chains drawn from one sample of a study of vaccination effects on CD4 cells after COVID-19. The antigens for these receptors are not known. Clones were sequenced by immunoSEQ multiplex PCR, and TCRdb holds only the in-frame ones, with some missing. The table shows tens of thousands of clones, with roughly 80% occurring only once. The sequencing here drew on CD4+ T cells from PBMCs cultured with SARS-CoV-2 spike peptides, taken before COVID-19 vaccination. These receptors were obtained from a human donor who received a COVID-19 vaccine. Each CDR3 is given with its conserved first and last residue. D genes are given only for firm matches. Only some rows state a clone size, as once, few, many or a class for expanded clones.

>NA|TRBJ2-5|TRBV14|TRBD2|13
TGTGCCAGCAGTAAGCGGGGGGAAGAGACCCAGTACTTC
CASSKRGEETQYF
>once|TRBJ1-2|TRBV11-2|TRBD1|15
TGTGCCAGCAGCTTAAGGGGACAGGGTATCCGTGGCTACACCTTC
CASSLRGQGIRGYTF
>NA|TRBJ2-3|TRBV5-4|NA|14
TGTGCCAGCAGCTCCGGTGGGAGCACAGATACGCAGTATTTT
CASSSGGSTDTQYF
>NA|TRBJ1-6|TRBV5-1|TRBD1|15
TGCGCCAGCAGCTTGGAGACAGGGGGCCTTTGGCCCCTCCACTTT
CASSLETGGLWPLHF
>NA|TRBJ1-4|TRBV5-1|NA|14
TGCGCCAGCAGCTTGTCAGGGGAGAATGAAAAACTGTTTTTT
CASSLSGENEKLFF
>NA|TRBJ2-3|TRBV18|TRBD2|15
TGTGCCAGCTCACGGGCTAGCGGGGGGCCAGATACGCAGTATTTT
CASSRASGGPDTQYF
>NA|TRBJ2-2|TRBV5-1|NA|13
TGCGCCAGCAGCTTGGACAACTCCGGGGAGCTGTTTTTT
CASSLDNSGELFF
>NA|TRBJ1-4|TRBV5-1|NA|15
TGCGCCAGCAGCTTGTTCGGTCAGTCTTCTGAAAAACTGTTTTTT
CASSLFGQSSEKLFF
>few|TRBJ1-1|TRBV7-4|NA|14
TGTGCCAGCAGCCTTCAGGGTAGTGGCACTGAAGCTTTCTTT
CASSLQGSGTEAFF
>NA|TRBJ1-2|TRBV7-2|NA|15
TGTGCCAGCAGCTTTCTCTACGTCGGCACGGATGGCTACACCTTC
CASSFLYVGTDGYTF
>NA|TRBJ1-5|TRBV2|TRBD1|14
TGTGCCAGCAGCGCAGGGGGCCTCAATCAGCCCCAGCATTTT
CASSAGGLNQPQHF
>NA|TRBJ2-1|TRBV6-6|NA|12
TGTGCCAGCAGTTACCCAAACAGAGAGCAGTTCTTC
CASSYPNREQFF
>NA|TRBJ1-1|TRBV9|NA|15
TGTGCCAGCAGCCCTCGGTCTTATTTGAACACTGAAGCTTTCTTT
CASSPRSYLNTEAFF
>NA|TRBJ1-1|TRBV5-1|TRBD1|16
TGCGCCAGCAGCTTACAGGGGGCGCTTATGAACACTGAAGCTTTCTTT
CASSLQGALMNTEAFF
>NA|TRBJ2-5|TRBV5-1|NA|14
TGCGCCAGCAGCCCGGAGCCGGGCCCGGAGACCCAGTACTTC
CASSPEPGPETQYF
>NA|TRBJ1-2|TRBV19|TRBD1|15
TGTGCCAGTAGTATAGGGGGGACAGGGACCTATGGCTACACCTTC
CASSIGGTGTYGYTF
>few|TRBJ2-3|TRBV10-1|TRBD2|13
TGCGCCAGCAGTGAGTCGAGTGGGACTAGACAGTATTTT
CASSESSGTRQYF
>once|TRBJ1-1|TRBV7-9|TRBD1|13
TGTGCCAGCAGCGAGACAGGGGGCGGTTTGGGTTTCTTT
CASSETGGGLGFF
>NA|TRBJ1-1|TRBV6-6|NA|15
TGTGCCAGCAGTTACTCGACATTGGGTTTAACTGAAGCTTTCTTT
CASSYSTLGLTEAFF
>NA|TRBJ1-1|TRBV28|TRBD1|13
TGTGCCAGCCAGACAGGGTCTGCGACTGAAGCTTTCTTT
CASQTGSATEAFF
>NA|TRBJ2-3|TRBV9|NA|14
TGTGCCAGCAGCGCCGGGACCACATCTTTTACGCAGTATTTT
CASSAGTTSFTQYF
>NA|TRBJ1-4|TRBV7-6|NA|15
TGTGCCAGCGCTGTGGGAACAGGGTCAGGCGAAAAACTGTTTTTT
CASAVGTGSGEKLFF
>NA|TRBJ2-2|TRBV24-1|NA|16
TGTGCCACCAGTGATAATACCGGGACGTTGATCGGGGAGCTGTTTTTT
CATSDNTGTLIGELFF
>once|TRBJ1-3|TRBV30|NA|13
TGTGCCTGGAGTAGGGAGTCTGGAAACACCATATATTTT
CAWSRESGNTIYF
>few|TRBJ1-1|TRBV15|NA|12
TGTGCCACCACAATCGAACGGGCTGGAGCTTTCTTT
CATTIERAGAFF